The subject of this entry is one TCR beta chain. The data stem from a study of blood T cell repertoires in COVID-19. About the study: Samples representing acute and convalescent COVID-19 were sourced from the United States, Italy and Spain. T cells, B-cell-depleted T cells, or PBMCs provided the cDNA or gDNA that served as material.

How the authors handled the data: Estimation of nucleated cell counts was performed using reference gene primer amplification. Generated by immunoSEQ multiplex PCR, the TCRdb table keeps only in-frame clones and is missing some. Clone size and V and J calls were adopted from that table, with D and trimming inferred from the DNA. The sample lists over 90,000 clones, nearly 90% seen once, with approximately 3.1% in the top ten. The CDR3 consists of 15 residues. The germline gives CDR1 MNHNS, CDR2 SASEGT. V was pared by 3 bases and J by 0 bases, with 5 bases of the junction left unmatched. The sequence was collected from a man aged 45-60 years in a cohort sampled during active COVID-19. What was sequenced was peripheral blood. The rearrangement links TRBV6-1 to TRBJ2-7; 7 bases align to TRBD1. The CDR3 region is CASSEMTGSSYEQYF. The CDR3 DNA reads TGTGCCAGCAGTGAGATGACAGGGTCCTCCTACGAGCAGTACTTC.